Listed below are T cell receptor beta chains from one sample, sequenced in a study of PD-L1 blockade in urothelial cancer. Clones were sequenced by immunoSEQ multiplex PCR, and TCRdb holds only the in-frame ones, with some missing. The sample holds about 22,000 clones, almost 90% seen once. The sequencing used PBMCs, collected around atezolizumab (anti-PD-L1) treatment. All receptors come from a woman in her sixties with urothelial cancer. The CDR3 runs from the conserved cysteine through the conserved F or W. The D gene is left open where the match is weak.

d_gene,v_gene,j_gene,CDR3aa
TRBD2,TRBV5-4,TRBJ2-2,CASSSASGTNTGELFF
TRBD1,TRBV27,TRBJ1-1,CASSLVGQVNTEAFF
TRBD2,TRBV29-1,TRBJ2-5,CSVEKAGEGETQYF
NA,TRBV15,TRBJ2-3,CATSRPHLRGTDTQYF
TRBD2,TRBV4-3,TRBJ2-2,CASSQDYSGMNTGELFF
NA,TRBV4-3,TRBJ2-7,CASSRSSGSYEQYF
TRBD2,TRBV11-2,TRBJ2-7,CASSPHTPSGRSSYEQYF
NA,TRBV4-2,TRBJ2-7,CASSQDHLARAYEQYF
NA,TRBV5-4,TRBJ2-5,CASSGDIEETQYF
TRBD2,TRBV27,TRBJ2-5,CASSAGLAGRETQYF
TRBD2,TRBV6-6,TRBJ2-1,CASSSSGRDKFF
NA,TRBV7-9,TRBJ1-4,CASSLVSRLNEKLFF
NA,TRBV5-1,TRBJ2-3,CASSDSGSTTQYF
NA,TRBV28,TRBJ2-1,CASSFSAGSRGEQFF
NA,TRBV27,TRBJ1-1,CASSLSGWVGGPSGRAFF
TRBD1,TRBV10-1,TRBJ1-2,CASSQDRDYGYTF
TRBD2,TRBV28,TRBJ2-7,CASSLTSGKNEQYF
NA,TRBV7-9,TRBJ2-7,CASSPNGGAVDEQYF
NA,TRBV28,TRBJ1-2,CASSPVMWESGYGYTF
TRBD2,TRBV28,TRBJ2-7,CASSLGGSGYEQYF
TRBD2,TRBV6-5,TRBJ2-1,CASSLSGGAHNEQFF
NA,TRBV27,TRBJ2-3,CASSLLLADTQYF
TRBD1,TRBV14,TRBJ2-1,CASSPRTGPKIYNEQFF
TRBD2,TRBV7-6,TRBJ2-7,CASSPYASGRAGYEQYF
NA,TRBV7-2,TRBJ1-1,CASSSDGHMNTEAFF
NA,TRBV6-5,TRBJ1-1,CASSYLTVNTEAFF
TRBD2,TRBV5-1,TRBJ2-7,CASSLYPTSGYEQYF
TRBD2,TRBV29-1,TRBJ2-7,CSALLAGGYEQYF
TRBD1,TRBV4-1,TRBJ2-5,CASSQGDRAVQETQYF
NA,TRBV5-1,TRBJ2-2,CASIREGGDTGELFF
NA,TRBV27,TRBJ2-1,CASSPTVYNEQFF
NA,TRBV19,TRBJ1-2,CASREGNGYTF
TRBD2,TRBV5-4,TRBJ2-1,CASSFWTSSEQFF
NA,TRBV7-2,TRBJ2-1,CASSYGSLTRNEQFF
TRBD1,TRBV28,TRBJ1-2,CASSLYRSGSGQGDGYTF
TRBD1,TRBV18,TRBJ2-7,CASSLSTGRWSYEQYF
TRBD2,TRBV7-2,TRBJ2-3,CASSLPTSGLDTQYF
TRBD2,TRBV7-9,TRBJ2-1,CASSPYSGRVNEQFF
NA,TRBV5-1,TRBJ2-1,CASSWGASYNEQFF
NA,TRBV7-3,TRBJ1-2,CASSLGPGIYGYTF
NA,TRBV5-1,TRBJ1-1,CASSLGTDTEAFF
NA,TRBV4-2,TRBJ2-7,CASSQDNWSSYEQYF
NA,TRBV7-2,TRBJ1-1,CASSKTALQAFF
NA,TRBV18,TRBJ1-4,CASSQNPATGANEKLFF
TRBD1,TRBV28,TRBJ2-5,CASVIRDRGFQETQYF
TRBD1,TRBV2,TRBJ1-5,CASSGGQGGQPQHF
TRBD1,TRBV9,TRBJ1-2,CASSARGTENYGYTF
TRBD1,TRBV5-1,TRBJ2-1,CASSFGQGAYNEQFF
TRBD2,TRBV13,TRBJ2-1,CASRASVGLAARGEQFF
TRBD1,TRBV5-5,TRBJ2-4,CASSFGQGLAKNIQYF
TRBD1,TRBV6-5,TRBJ1-1,CASVRGPMNTEAFF
NA,TRBV29-1,TRBJ2-1,CSVDYSPNEQFF
TRBD2,TRBV19,TRBJ2-1,CASSIALAGVSNEQFF
TRBD1,TRBV7-2,TRBJ2-5,CASSKWTGQETQYF
NA,TRBV16,TRBJ1-1,CASSYWRGMNTEAFF
NA,TRBV5-1,TRBJ2-1,CASSLFSLIGSYNEQFF
NA,TRBV29-1,TRBJ2-1,CSVEWTPYNEQFF
NA,TRBV7-3,TRBJ2-2,CASSPRTDNTGELFF
NA,TRBV4-1,TRBJ2-2,CASSLRGGNTGELFF
NA,TRBV29-1,TRBJ2-1,CSVAREPTYNEQFF